Presented here are 7 T cell receptor beta chains from one specimen sequenced in a study of shared clonotypes between healthy human individuals. Here immunoSEQ multiplex PCR was the method, and the copy in TCRdb shows in-frame clones only, minus some. The sample holds roughly 1.4 million clones, approximately 98.5% seen once. Sequencing used naive CD4+ T cells sorted from blood. The subset is: CD45RA+ positively selected. Source of these receptors: a man aged 30 to 45 in good health.

This chain joins TRBV28 and TRBJ2-5; D unclear. CDR3 length: 12 amino acids. The germline gives CDR1 MDHEN, CDR2 SYDVKM. The V end was cut by 4 bases, the J end by 5 bases, with 8 bases between. The CDR3 reads CASSSLGETQYF. The CDR3 coding sequence is TGTGCCAGCAGTTCGCTGGGGGAGACCCAGTACTTC.

This rearrangement joins TRBV6-6 to TRBJ2-2; D not certain. This CDR3 is built from 13 residues. CDR1 is MNHNY and CDR2 is SVGAGI in the germline V gene (reference sequence). V was cut by 6 bases and J by 4 bases, with 9 bases left in between. The CDR3 DNA follows: TGTGCCAGCAGATATCCGGGCACCGGGGAGCTGTTTTTT. The encoded protein is CASRYPGTGELFF.

The chain combines TRBV6-5 with TRBJ2-7, with no clear D. Trimming shortened V by 6 bases and J by 2 bases, and 14 bases separated the two germline ends. This CDR3 contains 14 residues. The germline gives CDR1 MNHEY, CDR2 SVGAGI. CDR3 amino acids: CASSRTPITYEQYF. Here the CDR3 DNA reads TGTGCCAGCAGCCGGACCCCTATAACCTACGAGCAGTACTTC.

The chain is built from TRBV11-2 and TRBJ2-5, with 12 bases identical to TRBD2. In germline, CDR1 is SGHAT, CDR2 FQNNGV. This CDR3 is built from 18 residues. The trim removed 2 bases at V and 4 bases at J, leaving 11 bases unmatched. The CDR3 DNA reads as TGTGCCAGCAGCTTACTAGCGGGAGGGCCTATTGGTGGAGAGACCCAGTACTTC. Protein: CASSLLAGGPIGGETQYF.

This sequence joins TRBV30 and TRBJ2-3, with 9 bases identical to TRBD1. This CDR3 has 13 residues. V trimming: 3 bases; J trimming: 5 bases; junction bases outside the gene matches: 3. Germline V gene sequence: CDR1 GTSNPN, CDR2 SVGIG (reference sequence). The CDR3 nucleotides read TGTGCCTGGAGAGGGACAGGGTTAGATACGCAGTATTTT. Translation gives CAWRGTGLDTQYF.

The V call is TRBV19, the J call TRBJ2-2; 9 nucleotides line up with TRBD1. Germline CDR1 is LNHDA and CDR2 is SQIVND (reference sequence). The junction had 5 bases not matched to a gene; V was cut back by 8 bases and J by 1 base. This CDR3 spans 15 amino acids. CDR3 in DNA: TGTGCCAGTGGCTACAGGGGGCTGAACACCGGGGAGCTGTTTTTT. Its translation is CASGYRGLNTGELFF.

The chain has TRBV9 and TRBJ2-1, with 12 bases that match TRBD2. V lost 4 bases to trimming and J lost 7 bases; unmatched junction nucleotides: 9. CDR3 length: 16 amino acids. Germline V gene lookup returns CDR1 SGDLS and CDR2 YYNGEE. CDR3 in DNA: TGTGCCAGCAGCACTAAACTAGCGGGAGGTTCGAATGAGCAGTTCTTC. Its translation: CASSTKLAGGSNEQFF.